These 31 T cell receptor beta chains share one sample of origin, sequenced in a study of persistence of HIV-infected CD4 T cells. Anti-CD3/anti-CD28 beads served as a nonspecific positive control stimulus. Sorting of responding CD4+ T cells relied on upregulated CD40 ligand together with CD69. The immunoSEQ assay was version 4, run in survey mode. Clones were sequenced by immunoSEQ multiplex PCR, and TCRdb holds only the in-frame ones, with some missing. The table has approximately 45,000 clones, 90% seen once. For these TCRs, the target antigens are not known. The sample consisted of CD4+ T cells sorted from PBMCs after approximately 19-hour stimulation, taken from a patient who received antiretroviral therapy. All receptors derive from an adult woman with HIV who was CMV-seropositive.

This clone came up once. The chain is built from TRBV30 and TRBJ2-7, with D possibly being TRBD2 (7 bases). CDR3 size: 15 residues. CDR1 and CDR2 from the germline V gene are GTSNPN and SVGIG (reference sequence). V was pared by 4 bases and J by 3 bases, with 19 bases between. CDR3 sequence reads: CAWTPRGAKVYEQYF. In DNA, the CDR3 is TGTGCCTGGACCCCCCGGGGGGCAAAAGTCTACGAGCAGTACTTC.

This chain connects TRBV6-5 to TRBJ2-7, with 8 bases that match TRBD1. In germline, CDR1 is MNHEY, CDR2 SVGAGI. J was trimmed by 2 bases and V by 7 bases; bases with no gene match: 7. The CDR3 consists of 14 residues. As DNA, the CDR3 is TGTGCCAGCACCCCCGGACAGGGAACCTACGAGCAGTACTTC. It codes for CASTPGQGTYEQYF.

The chain combines TRBV7-8 with TRBJ1-4; maybe TRBD1 (5 bases). CDR1 and CDR2 from the germline V gene are SGHVS and FQNEAQ. This CDR3 spans 15 amino acids. V was clipped by 5 bases and J by 3 bases, with 13 bases between them. The CDR3 sequence is CASSIREGPNEKLFF. CDR3 DNA sequence: TGTGCCAGCAGCATCAGGGAAGGCCCTAATGAAAAACTGTTTTTT.

This clone was counted once. The rearrangement joins TRBV6-5 to TRBJ2-5; D remains ambiguous. V was cut by 6 bases and J by 4 bases, with 18 bases left in between. The CDR3 length is 15 residues. CDR1 is MNHEY and CDR2 is SVGAGI in the germline V gene. Here the CDR3 DNA reads TGTGCCAGCAGATTTCCGGGCTCAGGCCCAGAGACCCAGTACTTC. It specifies CASRFPGSGPETQYF.

The rearrangement uses TRBV4-1 and TRBJ2-1; 12 bases agree with TRBD2. The germline V gene encodes CDR1 MGHRA and CDR2 YSYEKL. The CDR3 contains 16 residues. The junction had 1 base not matched to a gene; V was cut back by 2 bases and J by 2 bases. This chain's CDR3 is CASSQRTSGAYNEQFF. Here the CDR3 DNA reads TGCGCCAGCAGCCAACGGACTAGCGGGGCCTACAATGAGCAGTTCTTC.

The rearrangement uses TRBV30 and TRBJ1-1; D is undetermined. Germline CDR1 GTSNPN, CDR2 SVGIG (reference sequence). The CDR3 length is 13 residues. V was clipped by 5 bases and J by 0 bases, with 10 bases between them. The CDR3 sequence: CAWGRLVNTEAFF. CDR3 coding DNA: TGTGCCTGGGGGCGGTTGGTGAACACTGAAGCTTTCTTT.

The chain has TRBV27 and TRBJ1-5; no definite D call. CDR3 size: 18 residues. The V end lost 2 bases, the J end lost 3 bases, and 20 bases lay between the germline ends. CDR1 is MNHEY, CDR2 SMNVEV, per germline (reference sequence). The CDR3 is CASSLRSPTPGSNQPQHF. CDR3 bases: TGTGCCAGCAGTTTAAGGTCTCCAACCCCGGGCTCCAATCAGCCCCAGCATTTT.

The J gene is TRBJ1-4, the V gene TRBV30; 8 bases are shared with TRBD1. The CDR3 extends over 15 amino acids. The junction had 8 bases not matched to a gene; V was cut back by 0 bases and J by 8 bases. Germline-derived CDR1 and CDR2 are GTSNPN and SVGIG (reference sequence). The CDR3 DNA reads TGTGCCTGGAGTGTACAAGGACAGGGAAGGGAAAAACTGTTTTTT. Translating gives CAWSVQGQGREKLFF.

This clone was counted only a few times. The genes are TRBV4-2 and TRBJ1-3; D unclear. The germline V gene encodes CDR1 LGHNA and CDR2 YNFKEQ. V lost 0 bases, J lost 0 bases, and 9 bases lay in between. The CDR3 spans 16 residues. CDR3 sequence: CASSQDLGNSGNTIYF. The DNA of the CDR3 is TGTGCCAGCAGCCAAGATCTGGGAAACTCTGGAAACACCATATATTTT.

CDR3 in amino acids: CATLEGTSNTGELFF. The CDR3 coding sequence is TGTGCCACCCTGGAGGGGACTTCGAACACCGGGGAGCTGTTTTTT. The chain combines TRBV19 with TRBJ2-2, with a tentative D call TRBD2 (6 bases). V was shortened by 10 bases and J by 0 bases, with 15 bases between the two germline ends. This CDR3 has 15 amino acids. Looked up from germline, CDR1 is LNHDA and CDR2 is SQIVND (reference sequence).

The rearrangement uses TRBV4-1 and TRBJ2-5; 13 bases map to TRBD2. V lost 0 bases to trimming and J lost 4 bases; unmatched junction nucleotides: 5. CDR3 length equals 17 residues. The germline CDR1 and CDR2 sequences are MGHRA and YSYEKL. CDR3 in amino acids: CASSQEGRLAGGETQYF. In DNA, the CDR3 is TGCGCCAGCAGCCAAGAGGGGCGACTAGCGGGGGGAGAGACCCAGTACTTC.

The V gene is TRBV6-6, the J gene TRBJ2-7; maybe TRBD1 (5 bases). This CDR3 spans 11 amino acids. V dropped 8 bases and J dropped 3 bases, with 8 bases sitting between them. The V gene's germline CDR1 is MNHNY and CDR2 SVGAGI (reference sequence). The CDR3 reads CASAGYYEQYF. CDR3 nucleotide sequence: TGTGCCAGCGCAGGGTACTACGAGCAGTACTTC.

The chain uses TRBV28 and TRBJ1-2; D ambiguous. The CDR3 length is 11 residues. V was shortened by 6 bases and J by 7 bases, with 9 bases between the two germline ends. The germline CDR1 and CDR2 sequences are MDHEN and SYDVKM. In DNA form, the CDR3 reads TGTGCCAGCAGCTCTCAGAGTGGCTACACCTTC. It codes for CASSSQSGYTF.

This chain connects TRBV2 to TRBJ1-4; TRBD1 matches at 8 bases. The germline gives CDR1 SNHLY, CDR2 FYNNEI. Losses at the gene ends were 5 bases for V and 11 bases for J; bases not matched to a gene: 13. The CDR3 spans 15 residues. The CDR3: CASSSDRGVRYKLFF. The CDR3 bases are TGTGCCAGCAGTTCCGACAGGGGTGTACGGTATAAACTGTTTTTT.

This chain joins TRBV20-1 and TRBJ2-3, with D perhaps given as TRBD1 or TRBD2 (5 bases each). The CDR3 is made up of 15 amino acids. CDR1 DFQATT and CDR2 SNEGSKA come from the germline V gene (reference sequence). The germline V and J ends were trimmed by 3 bases and 0 bases, with 13 bases remaining between them. The CDR3 loop is CSASGGTTSTDTQYF. CDR3 nucleotides: TGCAGTGCTAGTGGGGGTACTACTAGCACAGATACGCAGTATTTT.

The chain combines TRBV3-1 (or the pseudogene TRBV3-2) with TRBJ2-5; D not resolved. Germline V gene data show CDR1 as LGHDT and CDR2 as YNNKEL (reference sequence). This CDR3 has 14 residues. Deletions cut 0 bases from V and 7 bases from J, with 12 bases between. The CDR3 coding sequence is TGTGCCAGCAGCCAAGATATACAGCCTGGGACCCAGTACTTC. Translating gives CASSQDIQPGTQYF.

The genes are TRBV27 and TRBJ2-7; 7 bases align to TRBD2. The V segment lost 6 bases and the J segment 0 bases; nucleotides outside the gene matches: 5. CDR3 length: 14 residues. CDR1 is MNHEY and CDR2 is SMNVEV in the germline V gene (reference sequence). The DNA of the CDR3 is TGTGCCAGCAGCAGTCGCGGGAGCTCCTACGAGCAGTACTTC. Amino acids: CASSSRGSSYEQYF.

The genes are TRBV10-3 and TRBJ2-1; the D gene is possibly TRBD2 (6 bases). Germline lookup yields CDR1 ENHRY and CDR2 SYGVKD. Trimming took off 10 bases at V and 5 bases at J, with 12 bases between the two ends. The CDR3 totals 12 residues. The CDR3 region is CATRDGNNEQFF. The CDR3 DNA sequence: TGTGCCACGCGGGACGGGAACAATGAGCAGTTCTTC.

J is TRBJ1-1 and V is TRBV19; D is possibly TRBD1 (5 bases). The CDR3 length is 14 residues. V lost 7 bases to trimming and J lost 3 bases, with 15 bases between them. Germline V gives CDR1 LNHDA, CDR2 SQIVND (reference sequence). The CDR3 region is CASTPRGDDTEAFF. Here the CDR3 DNA reads TGTGCCAGTACCCCTCGGGGGGATGACACTGAAGCTTTCTTT. The complete variable domain, with remaining parts taken from reference TRBV19 and TRBJ1-1, reads DGGITQSPKYLFRKEGQNVTLSCEQNLNHDAMYWYRQDPGQGLRLIYYSQIVNDFQKGDIAEGYSVSREKKESFPLTVTSAQKNPTAFYLCASTPRGDDTEAFFGQGTRLTVV.

The rearrangement links TRBV4-1 to TRBJ2-7; D gene ambiguous. The V gene lost 3 bases and the J gene lost 4 bases, with 7 bases spanning the gap. Germline values: CDR1 MGHRA, CDR2 YSYEKL. This CDR3 comprises 12 residues. The CDR3 DNA is TGCGCCAGCAGCCAGCAAGGGTACGAGCAGTACTTC. Translated, it gives CASSQQGYEQYF.

This sequence joins TRBV2 and TRBJ2-4; 10 bases are shared with TRBD2. V was clipped by 3 bases and J by 2 bases; unmatched bases: 10. Germline V CDR1 and CDR2: SNHLY, FYNNEI. This CDR3 is 18 amino acids long. The CDR3 coding sequence is TGTGCCAGCAGTGAGACTTCTAGCGGGAGTGGATCCAAAAACATTCAGTACTTC. Its protein product is CASSETSSGSGSKNIQYF. Filled out from reference TRBV2 and TRBJ2-4, the complete variable domain reads EPEVTQTPSHQVTQMGQEVILRCVPISNHLYFYWYRQILGQKVEFLVSFYNNEISEKSEIFDDQFSVERPDGSNFTLKIRSTKLEDSAMYFCASSETSSGSGSKNIQYFGAGTRLSVL.

The CDR3, as DNA: TGTGCCAGCAGCGTAGACAGCGGGGGCGTCTACAATGAGCAGTTCTTC. Amino acid sequence: CASSVDSGGVYNEQFF. The chain is built from TRBV9 and TRBJ2-1, with 8 bases fitting TRBD2. CDR1 SGDLS and CDR2 YYNGEE come from the germline V gene. The CDR3 is made up of 16 amino acids. J lost 3 bases, V lost 0 bases, and 5 bases had no gene match. Full variable domain (outside the CDR3, taken from reference TRBV9 and TRBJ2-1): DSGVTQTPKHLITATGQRVTLRCSPRSGDLSVYWYQQSLDQGLQFLIQYYNGEERAKGNILERFSAQQFPDLHSELNLSSLELGDSALYFCASSVDSGGVYNEQFFGPGTRLTVL.

V usage is TRBV19 and J usage is TRBJ2-7; D may correspond to TRBD1 or TRBD2 (5 bases each). V gave up 10 bases and J gave up 2 bases, with 27 bases separating them. Germline lookup yields CDR1 LNHDA and CDR2 SQIVND (reference sequence). This CDR3 contains 17 residues. The CDR3 spells CATTSTGTLTRPYEQYF. DNA of the CDR3: TGTGCCACCACAAGTACCGGGACGTTAACTAGACCCTACGAGCAGTACTTC.

The V call is TRBV5-1, the J call TRBJ2-7; possible D gene TRBD2, 7 bases. This CDR3 region has 16 residues. Looked up from germline, CDR1 is SGHRS and CDR2 is YFSETQ. The V end was cut by 4 bases, the J end by 0 bases, with 17 bases between. For the CDR3, the DNA is TGCGCCAGCAGCCCCGCGAGGGGGGGGAGCTCCTACGAGCAGTACTTC. Translating gives CASSPARGGSSYEQYF.

This rearrangement joins TRBV29-1 to TRBJ1-3; D is ambiguous. Germline V gene data show CDR1 as SQVTM and CDR2 as ANQGSEA. The CDR3 is 13 amino acids. The V and J ends lost 6 bases and 4 bases respectively, with 13 bases between them. The CDR3 protein is CSVGSNDGNTIYF. In DNA, the CDR3 is TGCAGCGTAGGGAGTAACGACGGAAACACCATATATTTT.

The CDR3 coding sequence is TGTGCCAGCAGGAACACAGGGGGCGGCTATGGCTACACCTTC. Protein sequence: CASRNTGGGYGYTF. The V gene is TRBV27, the J gene TRBJ1-2; 9 nucleotides line up with TRBD1. Losses at the gene ends were 6 bases for V and 4 bases for J; bases not matched to a gene: 6. This CDR3 has 14 residues. CDR1 is MNHEY and CDR2 is SMNVEV in the germline V gene (reference sequence).

The chain recombines TRBV5-1 with TRBJ1-1; 7 bases align to TRBD1. The CDR3 sequence is 15 residues long. Losses at the gene ends were 4 bases for V and 1 base for J; bases not matched to a gene: 7. CDR1 is SGHRS and CDR2 is YFSETQ in the germline V gene. The CDR3 region has the DNA TGCGCCAGCAGCCTACTACAGGGGTCGAACACTGAAGCTTTCTTT. It is translated as CASSLLQGSNTEAFF. The complete variable domain, with remaining parts taken from reference TRBV5-1 and TRBJ1-1, reads KAGVTQTPRYLIKTRGQQVTLSCSPISGHRSVSWYQQTPGQGLQFLFEYFSETQRNKGNFPGRFSGRQFSNSRSEMNVSTLELGDSALYLCASSLLQGSNTEAFFGQGTRLTVV.

The CDR3 here is CSVAEGSNQPQHF. For the CDR3, the DNA is TGCAGCGTAGCTGAAGGAAGCAATCAGCCCCAGCATTTT. The chain uses TRBV29-1 and TRBJ1-5; no firm D call. The CDR3 sequence is 13 residues long. Germline V gene data show CDR1 as SQVTM and CDR2 as ANQGSEA. V gave up 6 bases and J gave up 1 base, with 10 bases separating them.

The chain couples TRBV7-3 to TRBJ2-2; perhaps TRBD2 as D (6 bases). Per the germline V gene, CDR1 is SGHTA and CDR2 is FQGTGA. The V gene lost 3 bases and the J gene lost 5 bases, with 13 bases spanning the gap. This CDR3 spans 15 amino acids. DNA for the CDR3: TGTGCCAGCAGCTTTGGGGGGAGTAGAACCGGGGAGCTGTTTTTT. Residues: CASSFGGSRTGELFF.

V usage is TRBV7-3 and J usage is TRBJ2-4, with D possibly matching TRBD1 (6 bases). The germline V and J ends were trimmed by 2 bases and 5 bases, with 13 bases remaining between them. CDR3 length: 15 amino acids. Germline CDR1 SGHTA, CDR2 FQGTGA. The CDR3 nucleotides are TGTGCCAGCAGCTTACGCACAGGGACCGAAAACATTCAGTACTTC. Translating gives CASSLRTGTENIQYF.

The chain recombines TRBV28 with TRBJ2-1, with a possible D match to TRBD2 (5 bases). V was clipped by 3 bases and J by 9 bases, with 12 bases between them. Germline CDR1 MDHEN, CDR2 SYDVKM. CDR3 length: 13 amino acids. The CDR3 bases are TGTGCCAGCAGTTTCTATCGAGGGAGTGAGCAGTTCTTC. It encodes CASSFYRGSEQFF.